Described below is a single TCR beta chain sequence and its context. This entry comes from a study of blood T cell repertoires in COVID-19. Study overall: In Cohort 3, a recovered donor had either two negative PCRs, clearance, or symptom resolution. The United States, Italy and Spain supplied acute and convalescent COVID-19 samples.

Study processing details: Reference gene primer amplification yielded estimated nucleated cell counts. Clones were read by immunoSEQ multiplex PCR, and TCRdb kept only the in-frame ones, dropping some. V and J calls and clone size follow that table, whereas D and trimming were derived from the DNA. This table holds some 220,000 clones, 70% to 90% found once. The sequenced sample was PBMCs or T cells enriched from blood (not recorded which). The receptor was derived from a woman aged 45-60 years in a cohort exposed to, infected with or recovered from COVID-19 (not recorded which).

The CDR3 sequence: CASGETGLNEKLFF. For the CDR3, the DNA is TGCGCCAGCGGGGAGACAGGGCTAAATGAAAAACTGTTTTTT. V usage is TRBV5-1 and J usage is TRBJ1-4; 7 nucleotides match TRBD1. The CDR3 sequence is 14 residues long. The V and J ends lost 7 bases and 5 bases, in that order; junction bases with no gene match: 8. CDR1 is SGHRS and CDR2 is YFSETQ in the germline V gene.